Presented here are 7 T cell receptor beta chains from one specimen sequenced in a study of OX40 agonist ivuxolimab in advanced cancers. Library generation was performed with the immunoSEQ multiplex PCR assay. Imported from immuneACCESS, the table was reduced by TCRdb to in-frame sequences with V and J called. These copies leave out some clones; in studies compared against another copy, an unresolved V gene accounts for under half, and the cause of the remainder is not known. The sample table records tens of thousands of clones; around 90% of these occur just once. The leading ten clones occupy 0.33% of the sample. Here the sequenced sample was CD4+ or CD8+ T cells sorted from blood, taken in a trial of the OX40 agonist ivuxolimab. These receptors all come from an adult with an advanced solid tumor such as melanoma, head and neck, liver or kidney cancer.

The CDR3 region is CASSYFSGDGGYTF. The CDR3 DNA follows: TGTGCCAGCAGTTACTTTTCTGGGGACGGTGGCTACACCTTC. The chain links TRBV6-5 to TRBJ1-2; tentative D call: TRBD1 (5 bases). Germline-derived CDR1 and CDR2 are MNHEY and SVGAGI. Trimming left V 1 base short and J 7 bases short, with 13 bases between. The CDR3 has 14 residues.

The gene calls are TRBV29-1 and TRBJ2-2; tentatively, D is TRBD2 (7 bases). From germline, CDR1 is SQVTM and CDR2 ANQGSEA. V was clipped by 6 bases and J by 7 bases, with 15 bases between them. The CDR3 length is 13 residues. The CDR3 DNA follows: TGCAGCGTGGGAGGGGGGTATCACGGGGAGCTGTTTTTT. Protein: CSVGGGYHGELFF.

On this clone: As the CDR3 is not closed by the conserved phenylalanine or tryptophan, this likely results from a read error. The chain combines TRBV30 with TRBJ1-2; D remains ambiguous. The V end was cut by 0 bases, the J end by 0 bases, with 14 bases between. Germline CDR1 reads GTSNPN; CDR2 reads SVGIG (reference sequence). This CDR3 is built from 16 residues. CDR3: CAWSVPGSLSNYGYTL. The CDR3 coding sequence is TGTGCCTGGAGTGTCCCGGGGTCACTATCTAACTATGGCTACACCCTC.

The table lists this clone with a few counts. This chain joins TRBV2 and TRBJ1-5; D remains ambiguous. CDR3 size: 14 residues. Looked up from germline, CDR1 is SNHLY and CDR2 is FYNNEI. Trimming pared 2 bases from V and 6 bases from J, leaving 11 bases between. The CDR3 reads CASSEHPERQPQHF. In DNA, the CDR3 is TGTGCCAGCAGTGAACACCCAGAACGTCAGCCCCAGCATTTT.

The chain recombines TRBV5-6 with TRBJ1-2; D is uncertain. CDR1 is SGHDT and CDR2 is YYEEEE in the germline V gene. This CDR3 contains 13 residues. Between the trimmed V and J ends, which lost 5 bases and 3 bases, there was a span of 11 bases. DNA for the CDR3: TGTGCCAGCAGTCCAGCGGAAGACTATGGCTACACCTTC. Its protein is CASSPAEDYGYTF.

This chain's CDR3 is CAWGPGQGIEKLFF. CDR3 DNA: TGTGCCTGGGGACCCGGACAGGGGATTGAAAAACTGTTTTTT. V is TRBV30 and J is TRBJ1-4, with 9 bases fitting TRBD1. This CDR3 is built from 14 residues. In germline, CDR1 is GTSNPN, CDR2 SVGIG (reference sequence). The V gene end was trimmed by 5 bases and the J gene end by 7 bases; junction bases not matched to a gene: 8.

The chain has TRBV10-3 and TRBJ2-5; TRBD1 agrees at 9 bases. V gave up 2 bases and J gave up 4 bases; unmatched junction bases: 8. The CDR3 is 16 amino acids. In germline, CDR1 is ENHRY, CDR2 SYGVKD. CDR3 nucleotides: TGTGCCATCAGTGAGCCGGGACAGGGAATGTTAGAGACCCAGTACTTC. Its translation: CAISEPGQGMLETQYF.